This record looks at one TCR beta chain sequence and its context. The sample comes from a study of CD8+ T cells in alopecia areata. Germline V gene lookup returns CDR1 MNHEY and CDR2 SMNVEV (reference sequence). The CDR3 loop spans 15 amino acids. V trimming: 4 bases; J trimming: 6 bases; junction bases outside the gene matches: 5. As the sequencing template, cDNA was produced by extracting RNA and reverse transcribing it. The method was immunoSEQ multiplex PCR; TCRdb's version includes in-frame clones alone and lacks a portion of them. The top ten clones hold less than 0.6% of a sample with under 250,000 clones, 50% to 60% of them seen once.

This rearrangement joins TRBV27 to TRBJ2-2, with 10 positions matching TRBD2. The sample was CD4+ T cells sorted from blood, taken at week 0. The clonotype originates from a human donor with alopecia areata. In DNA form, the CDR3 reads TGTGCCAGCAGTTGGACTAGCGGTAGTCCCGGGGAGCTGTTTTTT. It yields the protein CASSWTSGSPGELFF.